Below, one T cell receptor (beta chain) is given with its context. The data originate from a study of Ad26.COV2.S vaccination and SARS-CoV-2 variants. Study summary: The Ad26.COV2.S arm of the COV1001 trial was where the donor was placed. Donor got 5x10^10 or 1x10^11 viral particles of Ad26.COV2.S.

The sample's treatment: 19 received Ad26.COV2.S at low or high dose, single or two shots; 5 received placebo; per-sample allocation not given. Samples came from day 63 after the first vaccine or placebo injection. A Boston donor was an adult aged 18-55 years. This table comes from immunoSEQ multiplex PCR, and its TCRdb copy is limited to in-frame clones, with some not included. The sample has about 390,000 clones, about 88% seen once. The germline V gene encodes CDR1 KGHSH and CDR2 LQKENI. This CDR3 has 14 amino acids. Trimming removed 3 bases from V and 5 bases from J, with 13 bases in between. The source is a person between 18 and 65 years old who received the Ad26.COV2.S COVID-19 vaccine or a placebo. This chain joins TRBV18 and TRBJ1-1, with D perhaps matching TRBD1 (5 bases). The input for sequencing was peripheral blood, taken in a trial of Ad26.COV2.S vaccine versus placebo. This CDR3 is CASSPLLGGTEAFF. CDR3 coding DNA: TGTGCCAGCTCACCCTTGTTGGGGGGGACTGAAGCTTTCTTT.